These 21 T cell receptor beta chains were all obtained from the same sample, sequenced in a study of cytomegalovirus exposure and HLA in healthy donors. The PCR was carried out with 60 Vbeta primers and 13 Jbeta primers. Data came from immunoSEQ multiplex PCR; TCRdb stores just in-frame clones and leaves some out. The table lists some 130,000 clones, approximately 70% of them singletons. The source material was PBMCs. The receptors shown here come from a woman aged 40 to 55 in good health and CMV-seronegative.

This chain uses TRBV18 with TRBJ2-5, with TRBD2 identical over 8 bases. Germline loops: CDR1 KGHSH, CDR2 LQKENI. There are 16 residues in the CDR3. J was trimmed by 1 base and V by 5 bases; bases with no gene match: 9. The CDR3 nucleotides are TGTGCCAGCTCAGTCGGGGGGGCTCCGATCCAAGAGACCCAGTACTTC. Its translation: CASSVGGAPIQETQYF.

The chain has TRBV7-3 and TRBJ2-3; D gene ambiguous. CDR1 is SGHTA and CDR2 is FQGTGA in the germline V gene. Trimming left V 5 bases short and J 3 bases short, with 9 bases between. The CDR3 has 13 residues. CDR3 sequence reads: CASSPRVTDTQYF. As DNA, the CDR3 is TGTGCCAGCAGCCCCCGGGTGACAGATACGCAGTATTTT. Drawing the rest from reference TRBV7-3 and TRBJ2-3, the complete variable domain is GAGVSQTPSNKVTEKGKYVELRCDPISGHTALYWYRQSLGQGPEFLIYFQGTGAADDSGLPNDRFFAVRPEGSVSTLKIQRTERGDSAVYLCASSPRVTDTQYFGPGTRLTVL.

V is TRBV7-2 and J is TRBJ1-2; TRBD1 is a possible D gene (6 bases). In germline, CDR1 is SGHTA, CDR2 FQGNSA. V was pared by 8 bases and J by 7 bases, with 17 bases between. This CDR3 is 13 amino acids long. CDR3 bases: TGTGCCAGCGCCCCACAACAGGGAATTGGCTACACCTTC. Translated: CASAPQQGIGYTF.

The chain couples TRBV13 to TRBJ1-2; 7 positions agree with TRBD1. Germline-derived CDR1 and CDR2 are PRHDT and FYEKMQ (reference sequence). This CDR3 is built from 14 residues. Trimming cost V 4 bases and J 4 bases; bases outside gene matches: 6. CDR3 DNA: TGTGCCAGCAGCTCATCCACAGGGGCCTATGGCTACACCTTC. Translated: CASSSSTGAYGYTF.

This clone was counted a single time. This rearrangement joins TRBV4-1 to TRBJ2-7, with a weak D call TRBD1 (6 bases). The CDR3 runs to 14 residues. Germline V gene sequence: CDR1 MGHRA, CDR2 YSYEKL. Deletions cut 0 bases from V and 6 bases from J, with 12 bases between. CDR3 nucleotide sequence: TGCGCCAGCAGCCAAGATCACAGGGATAGCGAGCAGTACTTC. It codes for CASSQDHRDSEQYF.

V and J are TRBV7-9 and TRBJ1-1; 9 bases are shared with TRBD1. V lost 7 bases and J lost 4; bases outside the gene matches: 13. CDR1 and CDR2 (germline): SEHNR, FQNEAQ (reference sequence). The CDR3 extends over 16 amino acids. CDR3 amino acids: CASTNKDRGVSTEAFF. The CDR3 nucleotides read TGTGCCAGCACCAATAAGGACAGGGGAGTAAGCACTGAAGCTTTCTTT.

In its sample, this clone was seen once. The chain employs TRBV5-4 and TRBJ2-2; 13 bases match TRBD2. After removal of 3 bases from V and 6 bases from J, the junction contained 5 bases not matched to a gene. The CDR3 has 16 residues. Per the germline V gene, CDR1 is SGHNT and CDR2 is YYREEE (reference sequence). CDR3 bases: TGTGCCAGCAGCTCCTTCGGACTAGCGGGGGCCGGGGAGCTGTTTTTT. Its protein product is CASSSFGLAGAGELFF.

The V gene is TRBV2, the J gene TRBJ2-1, with 8 positions matching TRBD1. This CDR3 has 14 residues. Unmatched junction bases numbered 9, after V lost 8 bases and J lost 6 bases. Germline-derived CDR1 and CDR2 are SNHLY and FYNNEI. The CDR3 bases are TGTGCCAGCCACCGGACAGGGACATTCAATGAGCAGTTCTTC. Translated, it gives CASHRTGTFNEQFF.

This clone occurred a few times. The rearrangement joins TRBV18 to TRBJ2-5; a possible D gene is TRBD2 (6 bases). The germline V gene encodes CDR1 KGHSH and CDR2 LQKENI. The CDR3 loop spans 14 amino acids. Trimming left V 0 bases short and J 5 bases short, with 10 bases between. CDR3 nucleotide sequence: TGTGCCAGCTCACCACCGGGAGGAGAGGAGACCCAGTACTTC. It is translated as CASSPPGGEETQYF.

The gene calls are TRBV11-2 and TRBJ2-2; perhaps TRBD1 as D (5 bases). The CDR3 length is 15 residues. Deletions cut 5 bases from V and 1 base from J, with 11 bases between. Looked up from germline, CDR1 is SGHAT and CDR2 is FQNNGV. The CDR3 nucleotides read TGTGCCAGCAGCCTTTTGACAGTGAACACCGGGGAGCTGTTTTTT. Its translation: CASSLLTVNTGELFF.

This clone was counted a few times. The rearrangement uses TRBV7-2 and TRBJ1-1, with D perhaps matching TRBD1 (5 bases). The germline V and J ends were trimmed by 5 bases and 8 bases, with 21 bases remaining between them. The CDR3 contains 15 residues. Germline CDR1 and CDR2: SGHTA and FQGNSA. CDR3 protein: CASSPGSGPLGEAFF. CDR3 nucleotide sequence: TGTGCCAGCAGCCCCGGTTCAGGGCCTCTTGGCGAAGCTTTCTTT. Full variable domain (missing parts from reference TRBV7-2 and TRBJ1-1): GAGVSQSPSNKVTEKGKDVELRCDPISGHTALYWYRQSLGQGLEFLIYFQGNSAPDKSGLPSDRFSAERTGGSVSTLTIQRTQQEDSAVYLCASSPGSGPLGEAFFGQGTRLTVV.

In regard to this clone: An end of the junction differs from the germline gene, which may be a read error. The J gene is TRBJ2-1, the V gene TRBV7-7; D perhaps matches TRBD1 (6 bases). The CDR3 covers 16 residues. Germline V lookup: CDR1 SSHAT, CDR2 FNYEAQ (reference sequence). Written as DNA, the CDR3 is TGTGCTAGCAGCTTAGTGTGGACAGAGAGGTACAATGAGCAGTTCTTC. It is translated as CASSLVWTERYNEQFF.

The J gene is TRBJ2-3, the V gene TRBV11-3; TRBD1 matches at 7 bases. J lost 0 bases, V lost 1 base, and 7 bases had no gene match. The CDR3 contains 17 residues. Germline CDR1 is SGHNT and CDR2 is YENEEA. CDR3 in DNA: TGTGCCAGCAGCTTAGCCTCATGGGACAGCAGCACAGATACGCAGTATTTT. The encoded protein is CASSLASWDSSTDTQYF.

The genes are TRBV5-4 and TRBJ2-7, with D possibly being TRBD1 (6 bases). There are 14 residues in the CDR3. CDR1 is SGHNT, CDR2 YYREEE, per germline (reference sequence). V lost 3 bases and J 7 bases, leaving 17 bases between the germline ends. CDR3 in DNA: TGTGCCAGCAGCTCGGGGTGGGGGCCCGCGGAGCAGTACTTC. It yields the protein CASSSGWGPAEQYF.

This chain links TRBV5-1 with TRBJ1-2; D is uncertain. CDR1 is SGHRS and CDR2 is YFSETQ in the germline V gene. The CDR3 has 14 amino acids. With 0 bases removed from V and 1 base from J, the gap between germline ends came to 7 bases. The CDR3 region is CASSLGRLNYGYTF. CDR3 sequence (DNA): TGCGCCAGCAGCTTGGGGCGGCTTAACTATGGCTACACCTTC.

The V and J genes are TRBV7-2 and TRBJ2-3; the match to TRBD1 covers 7 bases. The CDR3 spans 15 residues. Germline V gene lookup returns CDR1 SGHTA and CDR2 FQGNSA. The V and J ends lost 2 bases and 6 bases, in that order; junction bases with no gene match: 8. CDR3 sequence: CASSLTGEVLDTQYF. Written as DNA, the CDR3 is TGTGCCAGCAGCTTAACAGGGGAAGTGCTTGATACGCAGTATTTT.

This sequence joins TRBV9 and TRBJ2-3; 7 positions agree with TRBD2. The germline gives CDR1 SGDLS, CDR2 YYNGEE. V trimming: 0 bases; J trimming: 4 bases; junction bases outside the gene matches: 5. CDR3 length: 15 amino acids. This CDR3 reads CASSVGIGGSDTQYF. The CDR3 nucleotides read TGTGCCAGCAGCGTAGGTATCGGGGGGTCAGATACGCAGTATTTT.

This sequence joins TRBV4-2 and TRBJ2-2; TRBD2 might be the D (7 bases). Looked up from germline, CDR1 is LGHNA and CDR2 is YNFKEQ. This CDR3 spans 15 amino acids. V lost 1 base, J lost 7 bases, and 13 bases lay in between. CDR3 DNA sequence: TGTGCCAGCAGCCAAGTCCTGGGGGGGCACGGGGAGCTGTTTTTT. Residues: CASSQVLGGHGELFF.

The chain is built from TRBV2 and TRBJ1-1; D may be TRBD1 (5 bases). Trimming left V 2 bases short and J 0 bases short, with 16 bases between. Germline values: CDR1 SNHLY, CDR2 FYNNEI. The CDR3 is 17 residues long. CDR3 in amino acids: CASSEYGGRDMNTEAFF. DNA of the CDR3: TGTGCCAGCAGTGAATACGGGGGGAGAGACATGAACACTGAAGCTTTCTTT. The full variable domain, with the rest looked up from reference TRBV2 and TRBJ1-1, is EPEVTQTPSHQVTQMGQEVILRCVPISNHLYFYWYRQILGQKVEFLVSFYNNEISEKSEIFDDQFSVERPDGSNFTLKIRSTKLEDSAMYFCASSEYGGRDMNTEAFFGQGTRLTVV.

The chain has TRBV2 and TRBJ2-7; TRBD1 matches at 7 bases. There are 13 residues in the CDR3. The germline V gene has CDR1 SNHLY and CDR2 FYNNEI. V shed 4 bases and J 5 bases; nucleotides not matched to a gene: 5. The DNA for the CDR3 is TGTGCCAGCAGTGCTCAGGGGGTCAACGAGCAGTACGTC. It codes for CASSAQGVNEQYV.

The chain has TRBV14 and TRBJ1-2; D perhaps matches TRBD1 (6 bases). The V gene's germline CDR1 is SGHDN and CDR2 FVKESK. The V end lost 1 base, the J end lost 3 bases, and 12 bases lay between the germline ends. The CDR3 has 15 residues. The CDR3 bases are TGTGCCAGCAGCCAAGCCCCGGGACAATACTATGGCTACACCTTC. Protein: CASSQAPGQYYGYTF.